Listed below are T cell receptor beta chains from one sample, sequenced in a study of cytomegalovirus exposure and HLA in healthy donors. Some clones are missing from TCRdb's copy, which holds only in-frame ones; the method was immunoSEQ multiplex PCR. The table records fewer than 150,000 clones, 77% of them present only once. The source material was PBMCs. These receptors were taken from a human donor in good health. CDR3s include the opening cysteine and the closing phenylalanine or tryptophan. Each record gives: J gene, clone size, V gene, CDR3 protein. Clone sizes are given selectively: once, few, many, or a class where the clone is expanded.

j_gene: TRBJ2-2; abundance: .; v_gene: TRBV14; CDR3aa: CASRGTGTNTGELFF
j_gene: TRBJ1-3; abundance: .; v_gene: TRBV5-6; CDR3aa: CASSADSSGNTIYF
j_gene: TRBJ1-2; abundance: few; v_gene: TRBV4-1; CDR3aa: CASSQDEAGRYGYTF
j_gene: TRBJ2-7; abundance: .; v_gene: TRBV28; CDR3aa: CASRTGGYSEQYF
j_gene: TRBJ2-4; abundance: .; v_gene: TRBV19; CDR3aa: CASAGQGAGKNIQYF
j_gene: TRBJ1-1; abundance: .; v_gene: TRBV5-1; CDR3aa: CASSLVGFLNTEAFF
j_gene: TRBJ2-2; abundance: .; v_gene: TRBV11-2; CDR3aa: CASSFQGASTGELFF
j_gene: TRBJ2-1; abundance: .; v_gene: TRBV19; CDR3aa: CASSPVSGSYNEQFF
j_gene: TRBJ1-1; abundance: .; v_gene: TRBV6-5; CDR3aa: CASNGQTTNTEAFF
j_gene: TRBJ2-6; abundance: .; v_gene: TRBV7-8; CDR3aa: CASRGTGASGANVLTF
j_gene: TRBJ1-4; abundance: .; v_gene: TRBV20-1; CDR3aa: CSASTGEKLFF
j_gene: TRBJ2-2; abundance: .; v_gene: TRBV6-1; CDR3aa: CASSADSTGELFF
j_gene: TRBJ2-1; abundance: .; v_gene: TRBV18; CDR3aa: CASSLLLPVEQFF
j_gene: TRBJ2-7; abundance: .; v_gene: TRBV5-1; CDR3aa: CASSLTSGIGEQYF
j_gene: TRBJ2-7; abundance: .; v_gene: TRBV28; CDR3aa: CASSLFLAQGAYEQYF
j_gene: TRBJ2-1; abundance: .; v_gene: TRBV6-4; CDR3aa: CASSDGTSGNEQFF
j_gene: TRBJ2-3; abundance: .; v_gene: TRBV5-1; CDR3aa: CASNRAGATDTQYF
j_gene: TRBJ1-2; abundance: once; v_gene: TRBV5-1; CDR3aa: CASSLGSGFYGYTF
j_gene: TRBJ2-5; abundance: once; v_gene: TRBV6-5; CDR3aa: CASSAGTGQETQYF